This T cell receptor (beta chain) is drawn from a study of low-dose radiotherapy and immunotherapy resistance in tumors. Whole-study context: Per fraction, Cohort 1 was given 0.5 Gy every 2 weeks, for a total of 6.5 Gy. Administration of intravenous cyclophosphamide at 200 mg/m2 took place every two weeks, one day before radiation and immunotherapy.

At least ten counts were recorded for this clonotype. Primers used for first-strand cDNA, a TRAV- and TRBV-specific set, covered both alpha and beta chains. Over approximately 20 PCR cycles, TCRs were amplified from a constant-region primer and V-primer adapter. In vitro transcription amplified the mRNA that had been isolated. TCRdb reprocessed the reads with MiXCR, giving one entry per CDR3 protein. The sample lists about 100,000 distinct CDR3 sequences, roughly 20% occurring once. Time point described: after trial treatment. The sample's treatment: LDRT plus nivolumab, ipilimumab, low-dose cyclophosphamide and aspirin (RACIN trial). Nivolumab, ipilimumab, aspirin, low-dose cyclophosphamide and low-dose radiotherapy were given to donors. The CDR3 is 15 amino acids. Germline loops: CDR1 DFQATT, CDR2 SNEGSKA (reference sequence). Trimming took 0 bases from V and 3 from J; bases not matched to a gene: 4.

V gene TRBV20-1 combines with J gene TRBJ2-5; 10 bases agree with TRBD2. This clonotype was obtained from a male donor with prostate cancer. Sequenced here: PBMCs, sampled after low-dose radiotherapy plus immunotherapy. The CDR3 nucleotides read TGCAGTGCTAGAGACAGCGGGGGGGTCGAAGAGACCCAGTACTTC. Amino acid sequence: CSARDSGGVEETQYF.